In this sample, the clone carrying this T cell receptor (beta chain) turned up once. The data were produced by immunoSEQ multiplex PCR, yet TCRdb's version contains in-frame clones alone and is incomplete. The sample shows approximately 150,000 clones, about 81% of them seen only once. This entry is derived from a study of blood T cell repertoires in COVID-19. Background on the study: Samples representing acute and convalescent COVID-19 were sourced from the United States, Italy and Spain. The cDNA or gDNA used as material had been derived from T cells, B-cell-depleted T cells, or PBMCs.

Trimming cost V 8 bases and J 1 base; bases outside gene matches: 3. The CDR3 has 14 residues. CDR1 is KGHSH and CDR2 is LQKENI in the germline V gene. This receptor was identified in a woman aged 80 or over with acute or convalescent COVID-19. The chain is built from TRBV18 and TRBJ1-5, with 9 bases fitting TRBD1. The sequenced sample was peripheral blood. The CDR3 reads CASTGQGSNQPQHF. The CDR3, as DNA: TGTGCCAGCACGGGACAGGGAAGCAATCAGCCCCAGCATTTT.